This entry lists 5 T cell receptor beta chains sequenced from one sample in a study of OX40 agonist ivuxolimab in advanced cancers. Here immunoSEQ multiplex PCR was the method, and the copy in TCRdb shows in-frame clones only, minus some. The table shows some 60,000 clones, with approximately 78% occurring only once. The sample in question was CD4+ or CD8+ T cells sorted from blood, obtained in a trial of the OX40 agonist ivuxolimab. All receptors come from an adult with an advanced solid tumor such as melanoma, head and neck, liver or kidney cancer.

J is TRBJ2-1 and V is TRBV11-3; 10 bases line up with TRBD2. The germline gives CDR1 SGHNT, CDR2 YENEEA. This CDR3 is built from 14 residues. V gave up 2 bases and J gave up 7 bases; unmatched junction bases: 2. CDR3 bases: TGTGCCAGCAGCTTACCTAGCGGGAGAAATGAGCAGTTCTTC. It translates to CASSLPSGRNEQFF.

The V gene is TRBV29-1, the J gene TRBJ2-2, with TRBD1 as a possible D gene (6 bases). Trimming removed 4 bases from V and 1 base from J, with 10 bases in between. Germline V gene lookup returns CDR1 SQVTM and CDR2 ANQGSEA. The CDR3 runs to 14 residues. CDR3 amino acids: CSVAVTGNTGELFF. CDR3 nucleotide sequence: TGCAGCGTTGCTGTGACAGGGAACACCGGGGAGCTGTTTTTT.

There are a few counts of this clone. J is TRBJ1-2 and V is TRBV6-5; maybe TRBD1 (5 bases). This CDR3 comprises 13 residues. Germline loops: CDR1 MNHEY, CDR2 SVGAGI. V dropped 6 bases and J dropped 4 bases, with 12 bases sitting between them. This chain's CDR3 is CASRPLGGYGYTF. The CDR3 DNA reads TGTGCCAGCAGACCCCTTGGGGGCTATGGCTACACCTTC.

V usage is TRBV11-2 and J usage is TRBJ2-1; 7 bases match TRBD1. J was trimmed by 11 bases and V by 4 bases; bases with no gene match: 11. CDR1 and CDR2 (germline): SGHAT, FQNNGV. The CDR3 sequence is 14 residues long. The DNA of the CDR3 is TGTGCCAGCAGCTCCATTAGTGGGGGACAGAAGCAGTTCTTC. It yields the protein CASSSISGGQKQFF.

The gene calls are TRBV4-2 and TRBJ1-2; tentatively, D is TRBD1 (6 bases). There are 15 residues in the CDR3. Germline V lookup: CDR1 LGHNA, CDR2 YNFKEQ. Trimming took 1 base from V and 8 from J, leaving 17 bases between them. The CDR3 protein is CASSQVSGEVIGYTF. CDR3 DNA sequence: TGTGCCAGCAGCCAAGTTTCAGGGGAAGTCATCGGCTACACCTTC.